This T cell receptor (beta chain) appears in the sequencing data of a study of shared clonotypes between healthy human individuals. Study at large: Donors had three CD4 naive, three CD4 memory, two CD8 naive and one CD8 memory plate apiece. The study's findings and limits: Non-shared clonotypes displayed generation probabilities falling below those of clonotypes present in all four donors.

A few counts support this clone. The antigen is undetermined. Germline V gene data show CDR1 as KGHSH and CDR2 as LQKENI. The CDR3 has 15 amino acids. V was cut by 6 bases and J by 0 bases, with 14 bases left in between. Generated by immunoSEQ multiplex PCR, the TCRdb table keeps only in-frame clones and is missing some. The sample has 2 million to 3 million clones; over 85% are singletons. Material: naive CD4+ T cells from PBMCs. Subset in this sample: CD45RA+ positively selected. This TCR came from a man aged 18 to 30 in good health. Some clones in this sample may be carry-over from other donors' samples. The V and J genes are TRBV18 and TRBJ1-1; D uncertain. The CDR3 reads CASSPLSQMNTEAFF. CDR3 nucleotide sequence: TGTGCCAGCTCGCCTCTAAGCCAGATGAACACTGAAGCTTTCTTT.